Given below is one TCR beta chain in context. Antigen: not known. The data originate from a study of cytomegalovirus exposure and HLA in healthy donors. Study results and caveats: Sequencing likely caused a cluster of highly shared sequence variants. Per published accounts, TCR beta sequences correctly predicted the HLA-A and HLA-B alleles of most subjects.

The CDR3 is made up of 17 amino acids. The germline V gene has CDR1 SGHVS and CDR2 FQNEAQ. Trimming took 3 bases from V and 5 from J; bases not matched to a gene: 9. PCR was performed using 60 Vbeta and 13 Jbeta primers. Profiled with immunoSEQ multiplex PCR; TCRdb holds only in-frame clones, not every one. Of some 110,000 clones listed, 60% to 80% are singletons. The rearrangement links TRBV7-8 to TRBJ2-3; 12 bases fit TRBD2. The TCR sequence derives from a man in his fifties or sixties in good health and CMV-seropositive. The specimen sequenced was PBMCs. Written as DNA, the CDR3 is TGTGCCAGCAGCTTGGTGACTAGCGGGAGTAGTTTAGATACGCAGTATTTT. Its protein product is CASSLVTSGSSLDTQYF.